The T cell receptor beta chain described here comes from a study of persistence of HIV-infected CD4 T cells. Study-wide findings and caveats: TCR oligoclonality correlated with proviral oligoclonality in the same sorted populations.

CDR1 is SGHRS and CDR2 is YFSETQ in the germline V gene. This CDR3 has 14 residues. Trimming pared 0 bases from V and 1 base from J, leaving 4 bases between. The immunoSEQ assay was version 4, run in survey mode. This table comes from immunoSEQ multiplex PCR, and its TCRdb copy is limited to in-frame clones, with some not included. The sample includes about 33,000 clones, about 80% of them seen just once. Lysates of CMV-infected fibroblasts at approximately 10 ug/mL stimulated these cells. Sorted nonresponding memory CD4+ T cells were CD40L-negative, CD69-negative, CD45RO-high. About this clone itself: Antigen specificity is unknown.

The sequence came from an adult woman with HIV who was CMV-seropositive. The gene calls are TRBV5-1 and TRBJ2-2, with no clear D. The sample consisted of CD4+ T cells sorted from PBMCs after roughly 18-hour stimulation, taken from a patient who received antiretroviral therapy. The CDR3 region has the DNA TGCGCCAGCAGCTTGGCCCAGAACACCGGGGAGCTGTTTTTT. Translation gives CASSLAQNTGELFF.